These T cell receptor beta chains were read from a single sample in a study of blood T cell repertoires in COVID-19. The data were produced by immunoSEQ multiplex PCR, yet TCRdb's version contains in-frame clones alone and is incomplete. The sample has approximately 110,000 clones, roughly four fifths seen once. Sequencing was carried out using peripheral blood. These receptors came from a man in his 70s with acute or convalescent COVID-19. The CDR3 runs from the conserved cysteine through the conserved F or W. The order of the fields is V gene, J gene, CDR3 protein.

V: TRBV2
J: TRBJ1-4
CDR3: CASSSNPQGRGKLFF

V: TRBV5-1
J: TRBJ1-1
CDR3: CASKSETANTEAFF

V: TRBV12-3/TRBV12-4
J: TRBJ1-1
CDR3: CASRPRRGTEAFF

V: TRBV3-1/TRBV3-2
J: TRBJ2-5
CDR3: CASSPGTSGLETQYF

V: TRBV7-2
J: TRBJ1-1
CDR3: CASSSGVSGTEAFF

V: TRBV6-5
J: TRBJ1-2
CDR3: CASSDPGQAGYTF

V: TRBV10-3
J: TRBJ1-1
CDR3: CAISEAAGTNTEAFF

V: TRBV6-5
J: TRBJ1-2
CDR3: CASRLEGGLGGYTF

V: TRBV7-9
J: TRBJ1-2
CDR3: CASSLGRDYGYTF

V: TRBV27
J: TRBJ1-5
CDR3: CASRRQQTGNQPQHF